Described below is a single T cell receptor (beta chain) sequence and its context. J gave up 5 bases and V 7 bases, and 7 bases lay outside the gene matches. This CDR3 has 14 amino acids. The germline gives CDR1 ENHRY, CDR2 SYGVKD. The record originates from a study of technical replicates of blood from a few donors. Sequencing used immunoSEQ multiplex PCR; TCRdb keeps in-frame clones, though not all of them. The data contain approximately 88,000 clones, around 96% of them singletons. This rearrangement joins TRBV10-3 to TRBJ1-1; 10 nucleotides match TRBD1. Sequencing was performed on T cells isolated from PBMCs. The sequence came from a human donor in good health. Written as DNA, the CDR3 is TGTGCCATCAATTGGGACAGGGGAGAGACTGAAGCTTTCTTT. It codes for CAINWDRGETEAFF.